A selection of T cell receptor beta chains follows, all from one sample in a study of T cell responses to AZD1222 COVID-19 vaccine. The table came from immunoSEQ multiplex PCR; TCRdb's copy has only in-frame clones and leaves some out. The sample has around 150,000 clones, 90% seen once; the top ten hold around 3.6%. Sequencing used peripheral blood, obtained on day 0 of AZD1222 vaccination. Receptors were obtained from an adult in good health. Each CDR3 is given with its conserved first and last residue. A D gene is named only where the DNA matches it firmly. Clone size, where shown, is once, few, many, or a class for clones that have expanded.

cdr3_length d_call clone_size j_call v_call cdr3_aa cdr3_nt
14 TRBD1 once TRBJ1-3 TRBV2 CASSETGQLKTIYF TGTGCCAGCAGTGAGACGGGACAGCTCAAAACCATATATTTT
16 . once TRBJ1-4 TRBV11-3 CASSLDPDSHNEKLFF TGTGCCAGCAGCTTAGATCCCGACAGTCATAATGAAAAACTGTTTTTT
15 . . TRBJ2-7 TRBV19 CASSRTTFGSYEQYF TGTGCCAGTAGCCGGACGACCTTCGGCTCCTACGAGCAGTACTTC
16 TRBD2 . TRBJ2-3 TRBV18 CASSPQLADITDTQYF TGTGCCAGCTCACCACAACTAGCGGACATCACAGATACGCAGTATTTT
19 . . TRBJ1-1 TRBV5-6 CASSLEPEGIREWDTEAFF TGTGCCAGCAGCTTGGAGCCGGAAGGCATTCGAGAATGGGACACTGAAGCTTTCTTT
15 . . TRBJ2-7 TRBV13 CASRRLGLGGDEQYF TGTGCCAGCAGACGCCTGGGGCTGGGGGGCGACGAGCAGTACTTC
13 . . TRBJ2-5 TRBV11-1 CASSLVTLETQYF TGTGCCAGCAGCTTAGTAACCCTGGAGACCCAGTACTTC
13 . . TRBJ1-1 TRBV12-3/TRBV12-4 CASTLGKGTEAFF TGTGCCAGCACCTTAGGGAAAGGAACTGAAGCTTTCTTT
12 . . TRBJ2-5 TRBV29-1 CSVHWGKETQYF TGCAGCGTGCATTGGGGAAAAGAGACCCAGTACTTC
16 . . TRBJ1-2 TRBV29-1 CSVESEGTPGNYGYTF TGCAGCGTTGAAAGCGAGGGGACACCCGGCAACTATGGCTACACCTTC
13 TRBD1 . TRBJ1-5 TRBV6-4 CASSGQGGQPQHF TGTGCCAGCAGTGGTCAGGGGGGTCAGCCCCAGCATTTT
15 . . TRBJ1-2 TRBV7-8 CASSLVSFSAYGYTF TGTGCCAGCAGCTTAGTCAGCTTCTCTGCCTATGGCTACACCTTC
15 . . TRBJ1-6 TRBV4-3 CASSQDRGINSPLHF TGCGCCAGCAGCCAAGATCGGGGGATCAATTCACCCCTCCACTTT
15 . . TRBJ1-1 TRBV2 CASSVAWGTSAEAFF TGTGCCAGCAGTGTGGCGTGGGGTACGAGTGCTGAAGCTTTCTTT
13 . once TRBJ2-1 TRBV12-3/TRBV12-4 CASNTDPRQYQFF TGTGCCAGCAACACGGACCCGCGACAATATCAGTTCTTC
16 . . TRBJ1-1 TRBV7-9 CASRLDMRDPNTEAFF TGTGCCAGCAGACTAGACATGAGGGACCCGAACACTGAAGCTTTCTTT
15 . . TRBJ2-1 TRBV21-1 CASMSGLDPHNEQFF TGTGCCAGCATGAGTGGCCTAGATCCCCACAATGAGCAGTTCTTC
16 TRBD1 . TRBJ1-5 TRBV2 CASSTETGLGNQPQHF TGTGCCAGCAGTACCGAGACAGGGTTGGGCAATCAGCCCCAGCATTTT
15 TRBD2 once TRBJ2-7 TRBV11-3 CASSLAGGFPNEQYF TGTGCCAGCAGCTTAGCGGGAGGTTTTCCTAATGAGCAGTACTTC
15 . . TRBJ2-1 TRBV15 CATSRARDSSNEQFF TGTGCCACCAGCAGGGCCCGGGATTCTTCGAATGAGCAGTTCTTC
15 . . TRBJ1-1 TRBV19 CASSYFSLPNTEAFF TGTGCCAGTAGCTATTTTAGTTTACCGAACACTGAAGCTTTCTTT
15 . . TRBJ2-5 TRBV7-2 CASNPGGGRTETQYF TGTGCCAGCAACCCCGGCGGAGGGAGAACAGAGACCCAGTACTTC
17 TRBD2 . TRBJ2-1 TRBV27 CASRGGLSGLKGHEQFF TGTGCCAGCCGGGGAGGGCTTAGCGGCCTAAAAGGGCATGAGCAGTTCTTC
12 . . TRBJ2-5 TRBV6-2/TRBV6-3 CASSYPQETQYF TGTGCCAGCAGTTACCCCCAAGAGACCCAGTACTTC
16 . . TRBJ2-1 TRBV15 CATSRARDVSYNEQFF TGTGCCACCAGCAGAGCGCGGGACGTCTCCTACAATGAGCAGTTCTTC
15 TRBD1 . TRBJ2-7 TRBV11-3 CASSSGTGVIHEQYF TGTGCCAGCAGCTCCGGGACAGGGGTGATCCACGAGCAGTACTTC
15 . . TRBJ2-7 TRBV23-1 CASPLRIGSRDEQYF TGCGCCAGCCCCTTAAGGATCGGGAGTAGGGACGAGCAGTACTTC
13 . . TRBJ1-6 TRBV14 CASSYEGVDPLHF TGTGCCAGCAGCTACGAGGGAGTCGATCCCCTCCACTTT
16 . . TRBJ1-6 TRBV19 CASSMAFSSYNSPLHF TGTGCCAGTAGTATGGCCTTCAGCTCCTATAATTCACCCCTCCACTTT
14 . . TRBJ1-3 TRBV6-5 CASSYSTDGNTIYF TGTGCCAGCAGTTACTCCACGGATGGAAACACCATATATTTT
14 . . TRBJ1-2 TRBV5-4 CASSLGPTQGGYTF TGTGCCAGCAGCTTGGGTCCCACCCAAGGTGGCTACACCTTC
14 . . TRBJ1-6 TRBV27 CASSPPGRGLALHF TGTGCCAGCAGTCCCCCCGGTAGGGGTCTGGCCCTCCACTTT
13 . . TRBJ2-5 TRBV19 CASSMVAEETQYF TGTGCCAGTAGTATGGTTGCAGAAGAGACCCAGTACTTC
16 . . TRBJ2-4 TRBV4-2 CASSQVQGEAKNIQYF TGTGCCAGCAGCCAAGTGCAGGGCGAGGCCAAAAACATTCAGTACTTC
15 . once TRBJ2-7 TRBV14 CASSQDRDKMYEQYF TGTGCCAGCAGCCAAGATCGGGACAAGATGTACGAGCAGTACTTC
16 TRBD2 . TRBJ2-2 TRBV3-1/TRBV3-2 CASSQVSGSHTGELFF TGTGCCAGCAGCCAAGTGAGCGGGAGCCACACCGGGGAGCTGTTTTTT
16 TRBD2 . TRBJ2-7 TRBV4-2 CASSQDWSSGSYEQYF TGTGCCAGCAGCCAAGATTGGTCTAGCGGCTCCTACGAGCAGTACTTC
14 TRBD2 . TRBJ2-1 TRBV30 CAWSRLAGGNEQFF TGTGCCTGGAGCCGACTAGCGGGTGGAAATGAGCAGTTCTTC
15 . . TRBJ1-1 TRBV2 CASSDQDPDNTEAFF TGTGCCAGCAGCGATCAGGACCCTGACAACACTGAAGCTTTCTTT
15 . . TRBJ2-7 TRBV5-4 CASSLVPGLHYEQYF TGTGCCAGCAGCTTGGTTCCCGGACTCCACTACGAGCAGTACTTC
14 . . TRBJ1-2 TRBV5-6 CASSLVGVSPQHTF TGTGCCAGCAGCTTAGTAGGGGTGAGCCCCCAGCACACCTTC
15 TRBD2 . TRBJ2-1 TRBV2 CASSELAGGPDEQFF TGTGCCAGCAGTGAATTGGCGGGAGGGCCGGATGAGCAGTTCTTC
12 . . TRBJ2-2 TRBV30 CAWARDTGELFF TGTGCCTGGGCCCGGGACACCGGGGAGCTGTTTTTT
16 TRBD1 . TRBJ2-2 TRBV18 CASSPLGTGATGELFF TGTGCCAGCTCACCTCTGGGGACAGGGGCCACCGGGGAGCTGTTTTTT
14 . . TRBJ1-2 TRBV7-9 CASSSWGRDYGYTF TGTGCCAGCAGTTCGTGGGGCAGGGACTATGGCTACACCTTC
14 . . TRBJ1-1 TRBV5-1 CASTRYTGNTEAFF TGCGCCAGCACCAGATACACCGGGAACACTGAAGCTTTCTTT
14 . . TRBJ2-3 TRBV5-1 CASSLSGSTDTQYF TGCGCCAGCAGCTTGAGCGGGAGCACAGATACGCAGTATTTT
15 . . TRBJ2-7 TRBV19 CASSRTVADTNEQYF TGTGCCAGTAGTAGGACGGTGGCGGACACTAACGAGCAGTACTTC